The text below deals with one T cell receptor (beta chain). Indicated treatment: oral pan-JAK inhibitor, 5-10 mg twice daily. The germline V gene encodes CDR1 SNHLY and CDR2 FYNNEI. The V gene end was trimmed by 6 bases and the J gene end by 2 bases; junction bases not matched to a gene: 7. This CDR3 is built from 15 residues. cDNA serving as the sequencing template came from extracted, reverse transcribed RNA. Sequencing used immunoSEQ multiplex PCR; TCRdb keeps in-frame clones, though not all of them. Of 200,000 to 250,000 clones in the sample, 55% to 70% are singletons; the top ten hold 3.5% to 5%. The sample comes from a study of CD8+ T cells in alopecia areata.

This receptor was taken from a human donor with alopecia areata. The rearrangement joins TRBV2 to TRBJ1-1; 9 nucleotides agree with TRBD1. The sequencing here drew on CD4+ T cells sorted from blood, taken at week 4, from a patient treated with tofacitinib. DNA of the CDR3: TGTGCCAGCAGGGGACGGACAGGGGACAACACTGAAGCTTTCTTT. Protein: CASRGRTGDNTEAFF.